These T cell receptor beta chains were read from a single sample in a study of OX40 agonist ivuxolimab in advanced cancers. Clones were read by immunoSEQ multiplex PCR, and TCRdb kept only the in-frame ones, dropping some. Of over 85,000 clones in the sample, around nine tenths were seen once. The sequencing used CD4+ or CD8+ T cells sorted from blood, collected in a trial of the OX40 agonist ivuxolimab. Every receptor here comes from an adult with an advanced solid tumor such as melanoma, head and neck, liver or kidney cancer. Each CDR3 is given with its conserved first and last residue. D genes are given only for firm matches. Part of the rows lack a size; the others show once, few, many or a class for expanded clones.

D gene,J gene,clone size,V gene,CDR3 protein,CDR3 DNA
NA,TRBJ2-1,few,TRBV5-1,CASSLVQAGEQFF,TGCGCCAGCAGCTTGGTCCAGGCCGGTGAGCAGTTCTTC
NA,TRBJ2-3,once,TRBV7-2,CASSLVDLASTDTQYF,TGTGCCAGCAGCTTAGTGGATTTGGCTAGCACAGATACGCAGTATTTT
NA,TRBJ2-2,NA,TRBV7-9,CASSLNGPPGGELFF,TGTGCCAGCAGTCTGAATGGCCCCCCGGGGGGGGAGCTGTTTTTT
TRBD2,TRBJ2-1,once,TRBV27,CASSKSAGGPDRNEQFF,TGTGCCAGCAGTAAATCAGCGGGAGGGCCCGATAGGAATGAGCAGTTCTTC
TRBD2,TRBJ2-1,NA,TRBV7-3,CASSLGTSGRRLGNEQFF,TGTGCCAGCAGCTTGGGGACTAGCGGGAGGAGATTGGGCAATGAGCAGTTCTTC
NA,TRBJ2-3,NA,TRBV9,CASSVARGSDTQYF,TGTGCCAGCAGCGTAGCGAGAGGTTCAGATACGCAGTATTTT
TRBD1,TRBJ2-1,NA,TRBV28,CASSWDRGFDEQFF,TGTGCCAGCAGTTGGGACAGGGGATTTGATGAGCAGTTCTTC
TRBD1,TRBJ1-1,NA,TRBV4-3,CASSHPGGHTEAFF,TGCGCCAGCAGCCACCCAGGGGGACACACTGAAGCTTTCTTT
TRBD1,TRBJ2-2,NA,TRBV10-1,CASSPRQGAYTGELFF,TGCGCCAGCAGCCCTAGACAGGGGGCATACACCGGGGAGCTGTTTTTT
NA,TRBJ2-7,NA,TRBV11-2,CASSLVDGNYEQYF,TGTGCCAGCAGCTTAGTAGACGGAAACTACGAGCAGTACTTC
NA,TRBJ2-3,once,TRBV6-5,CASSYGARRDTQYF,TGTGCCAGCAGTTACGGGGCCCGAAGAGATACGCAGTATTTT
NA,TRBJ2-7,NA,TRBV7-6,CASSLSQAYEQYF,TGTGCCAGCAGCTTAAGCCAGGCCTACGAGCAGTACTTC
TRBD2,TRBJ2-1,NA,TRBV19,CASSRPTSRIYNEQFF,TGTGCCAGTAGCAGACCGACTAGCCGGATCTACAATGAGCAGTTCTTC
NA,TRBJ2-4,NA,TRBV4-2,CASSQGSTAQNIQYF,TGTGCCAGCAGCCAAGGATCTACCGCGCAAAACATTCAGTACTTC
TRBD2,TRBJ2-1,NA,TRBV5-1,CASSLTSGSQYNEQFF,TGCGCCAGCAGCTTGACTAGCGGGAGTCAGTACAATGAGCAGTTCTTC
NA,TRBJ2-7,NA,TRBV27,CASTNGQGGAGEQYF,TGTGCCAGCACCAACGGACAAGGAGGGGCAGGGGAGCAGTACTTC
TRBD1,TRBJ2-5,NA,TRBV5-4,CASSIQGVGETQYF,TGTGCCAGCAGCATACAGGGGGTAGGGGAGACCCAGTACTTC
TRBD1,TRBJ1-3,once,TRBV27,CASRGQRSGNTIYF,TGTGCCAGCAGGGGACAGCGCTCTGGAAACACCATATATTTT
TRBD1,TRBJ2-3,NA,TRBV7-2,CASSLAGRGRADTQYF,TGTGCCAGCAGCTTAGCGGGCAGGGGGCGAGCAGATACGCAGTATTTT
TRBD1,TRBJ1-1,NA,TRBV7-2,CASSLPRQGDTEAFF,TGTGCCAGCAGCTTACCTCGACAGGGGGACACTGAGGCTTTCTTT
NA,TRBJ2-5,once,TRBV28,CASSLTTLGETQYF,TGTGCCAGCAGTTTGACTACCTTAGGAGAGACCCAGTACTTC
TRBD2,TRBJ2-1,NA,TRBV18,CASSPRLANNEQFF,TGTGCCAGCTCACCCAGACTAGCAAACAATGAGCAGTTCTTC
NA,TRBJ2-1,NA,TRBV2,CASRTERGSYNEQFF,TGTGCCAGCAGAACTGAGAGGGGTTCCTACAATGAGCAGTTCTTC
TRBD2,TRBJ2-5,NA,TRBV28,CASGRGQETQYF,TGTGCCAGCGGGAGGGGACAAGAGACCCAGTACTTC
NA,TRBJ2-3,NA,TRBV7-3,CASSSSRTDTQYF,TGTGCCAGCAGCTCCTCAAGGACAGATACGCAGTATTTT
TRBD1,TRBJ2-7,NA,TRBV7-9,CAAGTGRSYEQYF,TGTGCCGCAGGGACAGGGCGGTCCTACGAGCAGTACTTC
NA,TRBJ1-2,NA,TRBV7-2,CASSLARGSIYGYTF,TGTGCCAGCAGCTTAGCCAGGGGATCGATCTATGGCTACACCTTC
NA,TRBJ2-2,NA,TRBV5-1,CASSLGFTGELFF,TGTGCCAGCAGCTTGGGTTTCACCGGGGAGCTGTTTTTT